These T cell receptor beta chains were read from a single sample in a study of blood T cell repertoires in COVID-19. Measured with immunoSEQ multiplex PCR; TCRdb has only the in-frame clones, and not every one. The table includes around 280,000 clones, approximately 86% detected once. Sequenced input: peripheral blood. The receptors shown here come from a man in his 70s with acute or convalescent COVID-19. The conserved cysteine and the conserved F or W are not part of the CDR3 here. Fields, in order: D gene, V gene, J gene, clone size, CDR3 protein. The D gene is left open where the match is weak. Clone sizes are given selectively: once, few, many, or a class where the clone is expanded.

d_gene: TRBD1
v_gene: TRBV6-5
j_gene: TRBJ1-4
abundance: NA
CDR3aa: ASSLQGNEKLF

d_gene: NA
v_gene: TRBV29-1
j_gene: TRBJ2-1
abundance: NA
CDR3aa: SVEHRGIFNEQF

d_gene: TRBD2
v_gene: TRBV10-3
j_gene: TRBJ2-1
abundance: once
CDR3aa: AISESGAGGQNEQF

d_gene: NA
v_gene: TRBV4-1
j_gene: TRBJ1-6
abundance: NA
CDR3aa: ASRNPGQRNSPLH

d_gene: TRBD1
v_gene: TRBV5-1
j_gene: TRBJ1-2
abundance: once
CDR3aa: ASSSGQGSGYT

d_gene: TRBD2
v_gene: TRBV9
j_gene: TRBJ2-7
abundance: NA
CDR3aa: ASSVESSGSYEQY

d_gene: NA
v_gene: TRBV28
j_gene: TRBJ1-1
abundance: NA
CDR3aa: ASSPPNDIMNTEAF

d_gene: NA
v_gene: TRBV7-2
j_gene: TRBJ2-5
abundance: NA
CDR3aa: ASSLFGLQETQY

d_gene: TRBD2
v_gene: TRBV5-4
j_gene: TRBJ2-1
abundance: NA
CDR3aa: ASSTSLGSGGPYNEQF

d_gene: NA
v_gene: TRBV11-2
j_gene: TRBJ2-1
abundance: NA
CDR3aa: ASSLVWRGYNEQF

d_gene: NA
v_gene: TRBV4-3
j_gene: TRBJ1-5
abundance: NA
CDR3aa: ASSQGNGVDQPQH

d_gene: NA
v_gene: TRBV2
j_gene: TRBJ2-3
abundance: NA
CDR3aa: ASSGLAADTQY

d_gene: TRBD1
v_gene: TRBV5-4
j_gene: TRBJ1-4
abundance: NA
CDR3aa: ASSLGDRGGEKLF

d_gene: NA
v_gene: TRBV13
j_gene: TRBJ1-3
abundance: NA
CDR3aa: ASSSRTLGNTIY

d_gene: NA
v_gene: TRBV24-1
j_gene: TRBJ1-2
abundance: NA
CDR3aa: ATSDSERLYGYT

d_gene: NA
v_gene: TRBV30
j_gene: TRBJ1-3
abundance: NA
CDR3aa: ASRRTAGNTIY

d_gene: TRBD2
v_gene: TRBV6-5
j_gene: TRBJ2-1
abundance: NA
CDR3aa: ASSSIAAGGYNEQF

d_gene: NA
v_gene: TRBV4-2
j_gene: TRBJ2-7
abundance: NA
CDR3aa: ASSQDEGFSYEQY

d_gene: NA
v_gene: TRBV5-4
j_gene: TRBJ1-2
abundance: once
CDR3aa: ASSLGRAGYGYT

d_gene: TRBD1
v_gene: TRBV30
j_gene: TRBJ1-2
abundance: NA
CDR3aa: AWTTGVFGGYT

d_gene: NA
v_gene: TRBV18
j_gene: TRBJ2-3
abundance: NA
CDR3aa: ASSPLWRGGDTQY

d_gene: NA
v_gene: TRBV4-2
j_gene: TRBJ2-1
abundance: NA
CDR3aa: ASSQARGSGFHEQF

d_gene: NA
v_gene: TRBV12-3/TRBV12-4
j_gene: TRBJ1-3
abundance: once
CDR3aa: ASSLARGNTIY

d_gene: TRBD1
v_gene: TRBV29-1
j_gene: TRBJ1-2
abundance: NA
CDR3aa: SVRDSAGYT

d_gene: NA
v_gene: TRBV5-1
j_gene: TRBJ1-4
abundance: NA
CDR3aa: ASSLGASNEKLF

d_gene: NA
v_gene: TRBV6-6
j_gene: TRBJ2-7
abundance: NA
CDR3aa: ASSAGGYEQY

d_gene: NA
v_gene: TRBV19
j_gene: TRBJ1-5
abundance: NA
CDR3aa: ASSTVGGGNQPQH

d_gene: TRBD1
v_gene: TRBV2
j_gene: TRBJ1-3
abundance: NA
CDR3aa: ASGTAGNTIY

d_gene: NA
v_gene: TRBV6-2/TRBV6-3
j_gene: TRBJ2-5
abundance: NA
CDR3aa: ASSYVTRGQETQY

d_gene: TRBD2
v_gene: TRBV9
j_gene: TRBJ2-3
abundance: NA
CDR3aa: ASSPTSGEYTDTQY

d_gene: NA
v_gene: TRBV6-1
j_gene: TRBJ1-6
abundance: NA
CDR3aa: ASSEGQTLPLH

d_gene: NA
v_gene: TRBV5-6
j_gene: TRBJ1-5
abundance: NA
CDR3aa: ASSLSYNQPQH

d_gene: TRBD1
v_gene: TRBV4-2
j_gene: TRBJ1-6
abundance: NA
CDR3aa: ASSQEWGTANSPLH